A single sample gave rise to the 5 T cell receptor beta chains below, sequenced in a study of CD8 T cell repertoires and HIV-1 epitope variants. These TCRs are of unknown antigen specificity. Assay used: immunoSEQ multiplex PCR; TCRdb lists only in-frame clones, some missing. The data hold roughly 5,600 clones, with less than 70% observed a single time. Sample: cultured CD8+ T cells derived from PBMCs. The receptors here all came from a male donor with HIV.

This clone appeared a few times. The V call is TRBV27, the J call TRBJ1-1; D not certain. The CDR3 sequence is 13 residues long. Germline CDR1 is MNHEY and CDR2 is SMNVEV (reference sequence). V lost 5 bases, J lost 2 bases, and 9 bases lay in between. CDR3 DNA sequence: TGTGCCAGCAGTCTCGCCCGAAACACTGAAGCTTTCTTT. Residues: CASSLARNTEAFF.

The chain is built from TRBV4-3 and TRBJ1-2; D unclear. CDR3 length: 21 residues. Germline V gene lookup returns CDR1 LGHNA and CDR2 YSLEER. V dropped 0 bases and J dropped 1 base, with 27 bases sitting between them. Written as DNA, the CDR3 is TGCGCCAGCAGCCAAGAAAGCCCGTTGGACCAGCAAACATTCCATAACTATGGCTACACCTTC. This gives the protein CASSQESPLDQQTFHNYGYTF.

The gene calls are TRBV4-1 and TRBJ1-3; unclear D gene. Trimming pared 3 bases from V and 1 base from J, leaving 7 bases between. CDR1 and CDR2 (germline): MGHRA, YSYEKL. The CDR3 runs 14 residues. The CDR3 DNA reads as TGCGCCAGCAGCCAGTTAGGTTCTGGAAACACCATATATTTT. Residues: CASSQLGSGNTIYF.

The chain joins TRBV4-1 to TRBJ2-1, with a tentative D call TRBD2 (6 bases). This CDR3 is 14 amino acids long. V was cut by 3 bases and J by 4 bases, with 10 bases left in between. Germline values: CDR1 MGHRA, CDR2 YSYEKL. The CDR3 nucleotides are TGCGCCAGCAGCCATCCCGGGGGTTACAATGAGCAGTTCTTC. As protein: CASSHPGGYNEQFF.

This clone was observed a few times. The rearrangement joins TRBV27 to TRBJ2-5, with D unclear. The CDR3 totals 12 residues. V was clipped by 5 bases and J by 5 bases, with 9 bases between them. Germline-derived CDR1 and CDR2 are MNHEY and SMNVEV (reference sequence). In nucleotides, the CDR3 is TGTGCCAGCAGTGTTTATGGGGAGACCCAGTACTTC. Translated: CASSVYGETQYF.